The rows below give T cell receptor beta chains drawn from one sample of a study of T cells in Graves' hyperthyroidism and ophthalmopathy. A single record per CDR3 protein comes from TCRdb applying MiXCR to the multiplex PCR reads. In the table there are over 300,000 distinct CDR3 sequences, 11% to 15% of which are singletons. Sequencing was carried out using blood. Every receptor here comes from a woman aged 60-75 years with Graves' hyperthyroidism. The CDR3 runs from the conserved cysteine through the conserved F or W. D genes are given only for firm matches. Clone size, where shown, is once, few, many, or a class for clones that have expanded.

CDR3nt	CDR3aa	j_gene	abundance	v_gene	d_gene
TGCGCCAGCAGCTTGGGAGACAACTACGAGCAGTACTTC	CASSLGDNYEQYF	TRBJ2-7	many	TRBV5-1	.
TGCGCCAGCAGCCAGGACAGTTTGAACACTGAAGCCTTCTTT	CASSQDSLNTEAFF	TRBJ1-1	.	TRBV5-1	.
TGTGCCAGCAGCCGGTCGCTAACCGGGGCCCAGTACTTC	CASSRSLTGAQYF	TRBJ2-5	many	TRBV7-8	.
TGTGCCAGCAGCCAAACTAGCGGGCCCTCCTACGAGCAGTACTTC	CASSQTSGPSYEQYF	TRBJ2-7	many	TRBV3-1	TRBD2
TGTGCCACCAGTGCAGGTACTAGCGGGAGGGCGGTGAGGTCCTACAATGAGCAGTTCTTC	CATSAGTSGRAVRSYNEQFF	TRBJ2-1	many	TRBV24-1	TRBD2
TGTGCCAGCAGGGAGTGGGGCGGGGAGCTGTTTTTT	CASREWGGELFF	TRBJ2-2	few	TRBV11-2	.
TGCGCCAGCGGGAGGGGTACTAGCTTAGGGAATGAGCAGTTCTTC	CASGRGTSLGNEQFF	TRBJ2-1	many	TRBV5-1	TRBD2
TGCAGTGCTAGTCGGGGGGGCGCGAGCAATCAGCCCCAGCATTTT	CSASRGGASNQPQHF	TRBJ1-5	.	TRBV20-1	.
TGTGCCAGCAGACGAACAGGGCGTTTTGATTCACCCCTCCACTTT	CASRRTGRFDSPLHF	TRBJ1-6	few	TRBV19	.
TGTGCCAGCAGCTTACAAGGGGCAGGGTATCAGCCCCAGCATTTT	CASSLQGAGYQPQHF	TRBJ1-5	.	TRBV7-8	.
TGTGCCAGCAGTTGGACTAGCGACGGTTCTAGCACAGATACGCAGTATTTT	CASSWTSDGSSTDTQYF	TRBJ2-3	.	TRBV6-5	TRBD2
TGTGCCAGCAGCTTGGATTCCCCTCGGGACAGGGGCCTCACAGATACGCAGTATTTT	CASSLDSPRDRGLTDTQYF	TRBJ2-3	.	TRBV5-8	TRBD1
TGCAGTGCTAGGAGACAGAACACTGAAGCTTTCTTT	CSARRQNTEAFF	TRBJ1-1	many	TRBV20-1	.
TGTGCCAGCAGTTACTCCTGGGGGACTAGCGGGTACAATGAGCAGTTCTTC	CASSYSWGTSGYNEQFF	TRBJ2-1	.	TRBV6-2/TRBV6-3	TRBD2
TGTGCCAGTAGTGCTAGCGGGAGGGCCCACGAGCAGTACTTC	CASSASGRAHEQYF	TRBJ2-7	.	TRBV19	TRBD2
TGCGCCAGCAGCCCTGGACCGGGACAGGGTTTTAAGGAGCAGTACTTC	CASSPGPGQGFKEQYF	TRBJ2-7	.	TRBV4-1	TRBD1
TGTGCCAGCAGTAAAACTAGCGGGAGGCCATACTCCTACAATGAGCAGTTCTTC	CASSKTSGRPYSYNEQFF	TRBJ2-1	many	TRBV12-3/TRBV12-4	TRBD2
TGCGCCAGCAGCGGGGGACTAGCGGGAGCAGAGACCCAGTACTTC	CASSGGLAGAETQYF	TRBJ2-5	few	TRBV5-1	TRBD2
TGTGCCAGCAGCTTAGCCCCGGGGTACAATGAGCAGTTCTTC	CASSLAPGYNEQFF	TRBJ2-1	many	TRBV7-8	.
TGTGCCTGGAGTAGGGACATCTCACCCCTCCACTTT	CAWSRDISPLHF	TRBJ1-6	many	TRBV30	.
TGTGCCAGTCCCCCACAGGGAGGGAACACTGAAGCTTTCTTT	CASPPQGGNTEAFF	TRBJ1-1	.	TRBV19	.
TGTGCCAGCAGTTCACCCTTACAGGGGGCCACTGAAGCTTTCTTT	CASSSPLQGATEAFF	TRBJ1-1	.	TRBV27	TRBD1
TGTGCCAGCTCACTCCGGGCCAAAAGAAAGGCTTTCTTT	CASSLRAKRKAFF	TRBJ1-1	many	TRBV18	.
TGTGCCAGCAGCAGTTTTCTAGCCGTAGCCAAAAACATTCAGTACTTC	CASSSFLAVAKNIQYF	TRBJ2-4	many	TRBV28	.
TGTGCCAGCAGTTCGGGACTAGCGGGAGATAGGAACTACGAGCAGTACTTC	CASSSGLAGDRNYEQYF	TRBJ2-7	many	TRBV12-3/TRBV12-4	TRBD2
TGTGCCAGCAGCTCCGACAGTCGCCTGCTATATTTT	CASSSDSRLLYF	TRBJ1-3	few	TRBV13	.
TGTGCCAGTAGTTCGGACAGGGCGGCTTTAAGGGAGACCCAGTACTTC	CASSSDRAALRETQYF	TRBJ2-5	.	TRBV19	TRBD1
TGTGCCAGCAGTTTGGGACAGGGCGATCTCAACTATGGCTACACCTTC	CASSLGQGDLNYGYTF	TRBJ1-2	.	TRBV12-3/TRBV12-4	TRBD1